The 12 T cell receptor beta chains presented below share a single source sample, sequenced in a study of shared clonotypes between healthy human individuals (dated by TCRdb to the early 2020s). Libraries were built with the immunoSEQ multiplex PCR assay. Here the immuneACCESS table is served through TCRdb, limited to in-frame sequences with V and J called. Missing clones are a known gap in these copies; in checked studies unresolved V genes cover under half, and the rest lacks a known reason. This sample gives fewer than 1.8 million clones in total; around 98.5% of them show up just once. The ten most abundant clones make up around 0.38% of the sample. Sequencing used naive CD4+ T cells sorted from blood. This sample's cell subset or site label indicates: CD45RA+ positively selected. The receptors were gathered from a man younger than 40 in good health.

J is TRBJ2-1 and V is TRBV30; 14 nucleotides agree with TRBD2. Germline V gene lookup returns CDR1 GTSNPN and CDR2 SVGIG (reference sequence). The ends lost 2 bases at V and 10 bases at J; junction bases unmatched: 7. CDR3 length: 15 amino acids. The chain's CDR3 is CAWSRLAGGPDEQFF. CDR3 nucleotides: TGTGCCTGGAGTCGACTAGCGGGAGGGCCAGACGAGCAGTTCTTC.

Remarks on this clone: This sample includes further DNA sequences coding for the same CDR3. The rearrangement uses TRBV9 and TRBJ2-3; D is unclear. The V end lost 0 bases, the J end lost 0 bases, and 8 bases lay between the germline ends. The CDR3 spans 15 residues. The germline V gene encodes CDR1 SGDLS and CDR2 YYNGEE. CDR3 sequence: CASSVASRSTDTQYF. CDR3 in DNA: TGTGCCAGCAGCGTAGCCTCCCGTAGCACAGATACGCAGTATTTT.

The chain is built from TRBV30 and TRBJ1-1, with D unresolved. CDR1 and CDR2 (germline): GTSNPN, SVGIG (reference sequence). The V and J ends lost 8 bases and 5 bases respectively, with 12 bases between them. The CDR3 spans 11 residues. CDR3 in amino acids: CAAGTRTEAFF. In DNA, the CDR3 is TGTGCCGCGGGAACCAGAACTGAAGCTTTCTTT.

CDR3 in DNA: TGTGCCAGCAGCCAACCTCCCTCCTACGAGCAGTACTTC. Translated, it gives CASSQPPSYEQYF. The V gene is TRBV5-4, the J gene TRBJ2-7; D unresolved. The CDR3 consists of 13 residues. Germline V gene lookup returns CDR1 SGHNT and CDR2 YYREEE (reference sequence). The V end lost 4 bases, the J end lost 0 bases, and 8 bases lay between the germline ends.

The chain employs TRBV19 and TRBJ2-7, with TRBD2 matching 11 bases. The V and J ends lost 5 bases and 3 bases, in that order; junction bases with no gene match: 6. This CDR3 has 15 amino acids. The V gene's germline CDR1 is LNHDA and CDR2 SQIVND (reference sequence). CDR3 sequence (DNA): TGTGCCAGTAGTTTTAGCGGGAGGGCCTTCTACGAGCAGTACTTC. Translation gives CASSFSGRAFYEQYF.

The chain couples TRBV9 to TRBJ2-1; 10 bases line up with TRBD1. This CDR3 is built from 16 residues. Germline V gene data show CDR1 as SGDLS and CDR2 as YYNGEE. The trim removed 0 bases at V and 7 bases at J, leaving 7 bases unmatched. The CDR3, as DNA: TGTGCCAGCAGCGTAGCCCCGGACAGGGGGGGTAATGAGCAGTTCTTC. The encoded protein is CASSVAPDRGGNEQFF.

The J gene is TRBJ2-2, the V gene TRBV6-5; D gene ambiguous. Deletions cut 2 bases from V and 0 bases from J, with 7 bases between. The CDR3 is 15 residues long. Germline assignment: CDR1 MNHEY and CDR2 SVGAGI. CDR3 bases: TGTGCCAGCAGTTACCGGGTCTCGAACACCGGGGAGCTGTTTTTT. Amino acids: CASSYRVSNTGELFF.

V and J are TRBV11-2 and TRBJ2-7, with D perhaps assigned TRBD1 or TRBD2 (5 bases each). This CDR3 has 13 amino acids. In germline, CDR1 is SGHAT, CDR2 FQNNGV. The V gene lost 4 bases and the J gene lost 7 bases, with 14 bases spanning the gap. CDR3 residues: CASSSWRGEEQYF. In nucleotides, the CDR3 is TGTGCCAGCAGCTCATGGAGAGGGGAAGAGCAGTACTTC.

The V call is TRBV7-6, the J call TRBJ2-5; D unclear. V was cut by 5 bases and J by 5 bases, with 12 bases left in between. The CDR3 contains 13 residues. The germline V gene has CDR1 SGHVS and CDR2 FNYEAQ. The CDR3 DNA sequence: TGTGCCAGCAGCCAACCCGACCGGGAGACCCAGTACTTC. It codes for CASSQPDRETQYF.

The gene calls are TRBV19 and TRBJ2-3, with D perhaps matching TRBD2 (6 bases). Germline V gene lookup returns CDR1 LNHDA and CDR2 SQIVND (reference sequence). Trimming left V 1 base short and J 2 bases short, with 13 bases between. The CDR3 is 16 residues long. Here the CDR3 DNA reads TGTGCCAGTAGTATAGTTTCTGGCGGGATCACAGATACGCAGTATTTT. It yields the protein CASSIVSGGITDTQYF.

The chain carries TRBV5-1 and TRBJ1-4; 10 positions match TRBD1. This CDR3 contains 15 residues. The ends lost 3 bases at V and 8 bases at J; junction bases unmatched: 7. Germline loops: CDR1 SGHRS, CDR2 YFSETQ. The CDR3 DNA is TGCGCCAGCAGCTCCTCCGGGACAGGGGAGGAAAAACTGTTTTTT. Its protein is CASSSSGTGEEKLFF.

The chain combines TRBV29-1 with TRBJ1-2, with no clear D. The germline gives CDR1 SQVTM, CDR2 ANQGSEA. Trimming removed 7 bases from V and 0 bases from J, with 12 bases in between. This CDR3 has 13 amino acids. This CDR3 is CSAALSANYGYTF. DNA for the CDR3: TGCAGCGCTGCTTTGTCGGCTAACTATGGCTACACCTTC.